A single sample is the source of the 31 T cell receptor beta chains below, sequenced in a study of T cells after yellow fever vaccination. One entry per CDR3 protein results from TCRdb running MiXCR on the 5' RACE reads. Of hundreds of thousands of distinct CDR3 sequences listed, about 13% are singletons. The input for sequencing was PBMCs, taken on the day of the yellow fever booster vaccination. Receptors were obtained from a man under 40 who received the YFV17D yellow fever vaccine.

Of note for this clonotype: Relative to the germline gene, one junction end is altered; a read error may explain this. The genes are TRBV7-7 and TRBJ2-7; D might be TRBD1 (8 bases). The germline V gene has CDR1 SSHAT and CDR2 FNYEAQ (reference sequence). The CDR3 totals 15 residues. The CDR3 spells CASSQGASGIYEQYF. CDR3 nucleotide sequence: TGTGCTAGCAGCCAGGGGGCTAGCGGAATCTACGAGCAGTACTTC.

The genes are TRBV5-1 and TRBJ2-7, with 14 bases lining up with TRBD2. After removal of 4 bases from V and 5 bases from J, the junction contained 5 bases not matched to a gene. The CDR3 loop spans 15 amino acids. Germline loops: CDR1 SGHRS, CDR2 YFSETQ. This CDR3 is CASSPWGLAGDEQYF. The CDR3 nucleotides are TGCGCCAGCAGCCCGTGGGGACTAGCGGGAGACGAGCAGTACTTC.

This clonotype was seen at least ten times. At one end the junction does not follow the germline gene, possibly because of a read error. The chain links TRBV28 to TRBJ2-7; a possible D gene is TRBD1 (8 bases). The germline CDR1 and CDR2 sequences are MDHEN and SYDVKM. The CDR3 sequence is 15 residues long. The CDR3 here is CASSLGGTGSYEQYF. The CDR3 DNA follows: TGCGCCAGCAGTCTCGGGGGGACAGGTTCCTACGAGCAGTACTTC.

This clonotype was counted between two and nine times. The genes are TRBV6-5 and TRBJ1-1; D not certain. V was cut by 2 bases and J by 0 bases, with 10 bases left in between. Per the germline V gene, CDR1 is MNHEY and CDR2 is SVGAGI. This CDR3 is 15 amino acids long. CDR3 DNA: TGTGCCAGCAGTTACCCCGGCAGCCTGAACACTGAAGCTTTCTTT. Amino acids: CASSYPGSLNTEAFF.

This clonotype turned up a few times. The rearrangement joins TRBV27 to TRBJ1-2; no clear D gene. V was trimmed by 7 bases and J by 0 bases, leaving 9 bases between them. CDR1 is MNHEY, CDR2 SMNVEV, per germline (reference sequence). The CDR3 loop spans 13 amino acids. This chain's CDR3 is CASKKGANYGYTF. The CDR3 coding sequence is TGTGCCAGCAAAAAAGGAGCTAACTATGGCTACACCTTC.

The chain uses TRBV6-5 and TRBJ2-1; a weak D match, TRBD1 (5 bases). The CDR3 is 16 amino acids. The V gene lost 0 bases and the J gene lost 4 bases, with 13 bases spanning the gap. Germline V gives CDR1 MNHEY, CDR2 SVGAGI. The CDR3 sequence is CASSYSIRTPYNEQFF. The CDR3 nucleotides are TGTGCCAGCAGTTACTCGATCCGGACACCATACAATGAGCAGTTCTTC.

The chain couples TRBV29-1 to TRBJ1-1, with D unresolved. CDR3 length: 11 amino acids. Germline lookup yields CDR1 SQVTM and CDR2 ANQGSEA. V was clipped by 4 bases and J by 1 base, with 4 bases between them. DNA for the CDR3: TGCAGCGTTGCAGAGAACACTGAAGCTTTCTTT. Its translation: CSVAENTEAFF.

This clonotype showed up just a few times. V gene TRBV4-2 combines with J gene TRBJ2-3; a weak D match, TRBD1 (5 bases). The ends were cut back, 0 bases at V and 5 bases at J, with 15 bases in the middle. The CDR3 spans 16 residues. The V gene's germline CDR1 is LGHNA and CDR2 YNFKEQ. The CDR3 loop is CASSQDPKGHGDTQYF. DNA of the CDR3: TGTGCCAGCAGCCAAGATCCGAAGGGGCACGGAGATACGCAGTATTTT.

This clonotype came up a few times. This sequence joins TRBV12-3 or TRBV12-4 and TRBJ2-6; TRBD1 matches at 8 bases. This CDR3 region has 15 residues. With 5 bases clipped from V and 4 bases from J, the junction kept 4 bases outside the gene matches. CDR3 sequence: CASSTRQGGANVLTF. The CDR3 nucleotides read TGTGCCAGCAGTACCCGACAGGGGGGGGCCAACGTCCTGACTTTC.

The V gene is TRBV10-3, the J gene TRBJ2-3; TRBD2 agrees at 13 bases. This CDR3 is 17 amino acids long. Per germline, CDR1 ENHRY and CDR2 SYGVKD. The V gene end was trimmed by 10 bases and the J gene end by 9 bases; junction bases not matched to a gene: 19. The CDR3 DNA sequence: TGTGCCACCATTCCTACGAGCGGGACTAGCGGGATGATGACGCAGTATTTT. Translation: CATIPTSGTSGMMTQYF.

The chain links TRBV27 to TRBJ1-2; 8 nucleotides match TRBD1. Germline trimming cut 5 bases from V and 4 bases from J; bases unmatched to any gene: 6. CDR3 size: 14 residues. Per germline, CDR1 MNHEY and CDR2 SMNVEV (reference sequence). CDR3 nucleotides: TGTGCCAGCAGTCCCACAGGGGGACTCTATGGCTACACCTTC. It specifies CASSPTGGLYGYTF.

This clonotype was counted many times. The genes are TRBV7-3 and TRBJ2-5, with D uncertain. CDR1 is SGHTA and CDR2 is FQGTGA in the germline V gene. This CDR3 has 13 residues. V lost 2 bases to trimming and J lost 5 bases, with 9 bases between them. For the CDR3, the DNA is TGTGCCAGCAGCTTAGGAGCCAAGGAGACCCAGTACTTC. This gives the protein CASSLGAKETQYF.

The chain carries TRBV20-1 and TRBJ1-5; D may be TRBD1 (6 bases). This CDR3 contains 14 residues. Germline-derived CDR1 and CDR2 are DFQATT and SNEGSKA (reference sequence). Trimming took off 6 bases at V and 0 bases at J, with 12 bases between the two ends. CDR3 nucleotides: TGCAGTGCCAACCAGGGGAATAGCAATCAGCCCCAGCATTTT. It encodes CSANQGNSNQPQHF.

This clonotype showed up just a few times. V is TRBV29-1 and J is TRBJ2-7; D unclear. The V and J ends lost 3 bases and 0 bases respectively, with 6 bases between them. The length of the CDR3 is 12 residues. The V gene's germline CDR1 is SQVTM and CDR2 ANQGSEA. CDR3 sequence (DNA): TGCAGCGTTGAGGTCAGCTCCTACGAGCAGTACTTC. Protein: CSVEVSSYEQYF.

The gene calls are TRBV7-9 and TRBJ2-3, with D unresolved. The CDR3 is 13 residues long. Trimming took 7 bases from V and 3 from J, leaving 11 bases between them. Looked up from germline, CDR1 is SEHNR and CDR2 is FQNEAQ (reference sequence). The CDR3 loop is CASTNLVTDTQYF. CDR3 in DNA: TGTGCCAGCACCAACTTAGTTACAGATACGCAGTATTTT.

Only a few counts were recorded for this clonotype. The chain joins TRBV6-2 or TRBV6-3 to TRBJ2-1; TRBD2 aligns across 9 bases. Germline V CDR1 and CDR2: MNHEY, SVGEGT. V gave up 7 bases and J gave up 6 bases; unmatched junction bases: 10. The length of the CDR3 is 15 residues. The CDR3 here is CASTMREGTINEQFF. The CDR3 nucleotides are TGTGCCAGCACTATGCGGGAGGGCACCATCAATGAGCAGTTCTTC.

This clonotype was seen more than once but under ten times. The chain combines TRBV9 with TRBJ1-2; 7 nucleotides match TRBD1. V gave up 3 bases and J gave up 0 bases; unmatched junction bases: 8. The CDR3 spans 16 residues. Germline CDR1 and CDR2: SGDLS and YYNGEE. As DNA, the CDR3 is TGTGCCAGCAGCGCAGTCTCCGGGACAGCTAACTATGGCTACACCTTC. Its translation is CASSAVSGTANYGYTF.

This clonotype was counted only a few times. This chain uses TRBV28 with TRBJ1-2, with D perhaps TRBD1 (5 bases). This CDR3 spans 14 amino acids. Per the germline V gene, CDR1 is MDHEN and CDR2 is SYDVKM. V shed 2 bases and J shed 2 bases, with 9 bases lying between them. CDR3 loop: CASSLPGRNYGYTF. Written as DNA, the CDR3 is TGTGCCAGCAGTTTACCAGGGAGAAACTATGGCTACACCTTC.

This clonotype was detected only a few times. The DNA of the CDR3 is TGTGCCAGTAGTACGGGCCGTAATCAGCCCCAGCATTTT. Translated, it gives CASSTGRNQPQHF. The chain employs TRBV19 and TRBJ1-5, with no clear D. The CDR3 extends over 13 amino acids. Trimming removed 4 bases from V and 4 bases from J, with 8 bases in between. Germline CDR1 is LNHDA and CDR2 is SQIVND (reference sequence).

This clonotype was recorded a few times. The chain employs TRBV4-2 and TRBJ2-5; D might be TRBD1 or TRBD2, each matching 5 bases. Trimming stripped 0 bases from V and 5 bases from J, with 10 bases between. Germline V gives CDR1 LGHNA, CDR2 YNFKEQ. The CDR3 has 14 residues. The CDR3 coding sequence is TGTGCCAGCAGCCAAGACTCGGGGCAGGAGACCCAGTACTTC. It translates to CASSQDSGQETQYF.

This clonotype was found a few times. The rearrangement joins TRBV15 to TRBJ2-6; D unclear. Germline CDR1 LNHNV, CDR2 YYDKDF (reference sequence). V shed 0 bases and J shed 0 bases, with 6 bases lying between them. The CDR3 is 16 residues long. DNA of the CDR3: TGTGCCACCAGCAGAGATTATGTCTCTGGGGCCAACGTCCTGACTTTC. This codes for CATSRDYVSGANVLTF.

The table lists this clonotype with many counts. The gene calls are TRBV5-1 and TRBJ2-1; the match to TRBD1 covers 8 bases. Trimming removed 4 bases from V and 2 bases from J; junction bases left unmatched: 2. Looked up from germline, CDR1 is SGHRS and CDR2 is YFSETQ. The CDR3 extends over 14 amino acids. The CDR3 region is CASSHRGTYNEQFF. As DNA, the CDR3 is TGCGCCAGCAGCCACAGGGGGACCTACAATGAGCAGTTCTTC.

The V call is TRBV20-1, the J call TRBJ1-6, with no clear D. The germline V gene encodes CDR1 DFQATT and CDR2 SNEGSKA (reference sequence). There are 13 residues in the CDR3. Trimming shortened V by 2 bases and J by 4 bases, and 6 bases separated the two germline ends. CDR3 loop: CSARRGYNSPLHF. CDR3 nucleotide sequence: TGCAGTGCTAGAAGAGGATATAATTCACCCCTCCACTTT.

This clonotype was seen a handful of times. J is TRBJ2-3 and V is TRBV10-2; 10 positions agree with TRBD1. This CDR3 has 17 amino acids. The junction had 6 bases not matched to a gene; V was cut back by 2 bases and J by 1 base. Germline assignment: CDR1 WSHSY and CDR2 SAAADI. The CDR3 reads CASSETGQGIGTDTQYF. As DNA, the CDR3 is TGCGCCAGCAGTGAGACGGGACAGGGGATTGGCACAGATACGCAGTATTTT.

V gene TRBV27 combines with J gene TRBJ2-1; D might be TRBD1 (5 bases). The CDR3 covers 12 residues. Trimming shortened V by 6 bases and J by 10 bases, and 13 bases separated the two germline ends. Germline V gene lookup returns CDR1 MNHEY and CDR2 SMNVEV (reference sequence). The CDR3 region is CASRDGAGEQFF. The CDR3 DNA is TGTGCCAGCAGAGACGGCGCAGGGGAGCAGTTCTTC.

The chain joins TRBV4-3 to TRBJ1-3; D gene unclear. There are 16 residues in the CDR3. Trimming stripped 0 bases from V and 0 bases from J, with 9 bases between. The germline gives CDR1 LGHNA, CDR2 YSLEER. The DNA of the CDR3 is TGCGCCAGCAGCCAAGATCCTGGGGACTCTGGAAACACCATATATTTT. Its protein product is CASSQDPGDSGNTIYF.

This clonotype was counted between two and nine times. CDR3 region: CASSSWERSTDTQYF. The CDR3, as DNA: TGTGCCAGCAGCTCGTGGGAACGGTCCACAGATACGCAGTATTTT. The chain joins TRBV7-3 to TRBJ2-3; D not resolved. This CDR3 comprises 15 residues. Trimming stripped 4 bases from V and 2 bases from J, with 13 bases between. CDR1 and CDR2 (germline): SGHTA, FQGTGA. Full variable domain (remainder filled in from reference TRBV7-3 and TRBJ2-3): GAGVSQTPSNKVTEKGKYVELRCDPISGHTALYWYRQSLGQGPEFLIYFQGTGAADDSGLPNDRFFAVRPEGSVSTLKIQRTERGDSAVYLCASSSWERSTDTQYFGPGTRLTVL.

The rearrangement links TRBV20-1 to TRBJ2-2, with a possible D match to TRBD2 (5 bases). The CDR3 covers 12 residues. CDR1 is DFQATT and CDR2 is SNEGSKA in the germline V gene (reference sequence). Deletions cut 6 bases from V and 7 bases from J, with 12 bases between. CDR3 bases: TGCAGTGCCGGACTCCAATACGGGGAGCTGTTTTTT. Translation: CSAGLQYGELFF.

V and J are TRBV5-1 and TRBJ2-5, with TRBD2 as a possible D gene (6 bases). Germline V gene sequence: CDR1 SGHRS, CDR2 YFSETQ. This CDR3 comprises 14 residues. V lost 3 bases to trimming and J lost 2 bases, with 11 bases between them. CDR3 nucleotide sequence: TGCGCCAGCAGCTCCGGGACTCAGCAAGAGACCCAGTACTTC. Protein product: CASSSGTQQETQYF. The variable domain in full, completed from reference TRBV5-1 and TRBJ2-5, reads KAGVTQTPRYLIKTRGQQVTLSCSPISGHRSVSWYQQTPGQGLQFLFEYFSETQRNKGNFPGRFSGRQFSNSRSEMNVSTLELGDSALYLCASSSGTQQETQYFGPGTRLLVL.

The chain combines TRBV7-6 with TRBJ2-7; 7 bases align to TRBD2. The CDR3 has 15 residues. Germline assignment: CDR1 SGHVS and CDR2 FNYEAQ. With 2 bases clipped from V and 4 bases from J, the junction kept 8 bases outside the gene matches. The CDR3 is CASSLRVGGEYEQYF. The CDR3 bases are TGTGCCAGCAGCTTAAGGGTTGGGGGGGAGTACGAGCAGTACTTC.

This clonotype was seen only a few times. The CDR3 nucleotides read TGCGCCAGCAGCCAAGATCGAGGGACTATCTTCGAGCAGTACTTC. Translated, it gives CASSQDRGTIFEQYF. This chain links TRBV4-3 with TRBJ2-7; 7 bases align to TRBD2. Germline trimming cut 0 bases from V and 6 bases from J; bases unmatched to any gene: 8. The CDR3 runs 15 residues. Germline lookup yields CDR1 LGHNA and CDR2 YSLEER.